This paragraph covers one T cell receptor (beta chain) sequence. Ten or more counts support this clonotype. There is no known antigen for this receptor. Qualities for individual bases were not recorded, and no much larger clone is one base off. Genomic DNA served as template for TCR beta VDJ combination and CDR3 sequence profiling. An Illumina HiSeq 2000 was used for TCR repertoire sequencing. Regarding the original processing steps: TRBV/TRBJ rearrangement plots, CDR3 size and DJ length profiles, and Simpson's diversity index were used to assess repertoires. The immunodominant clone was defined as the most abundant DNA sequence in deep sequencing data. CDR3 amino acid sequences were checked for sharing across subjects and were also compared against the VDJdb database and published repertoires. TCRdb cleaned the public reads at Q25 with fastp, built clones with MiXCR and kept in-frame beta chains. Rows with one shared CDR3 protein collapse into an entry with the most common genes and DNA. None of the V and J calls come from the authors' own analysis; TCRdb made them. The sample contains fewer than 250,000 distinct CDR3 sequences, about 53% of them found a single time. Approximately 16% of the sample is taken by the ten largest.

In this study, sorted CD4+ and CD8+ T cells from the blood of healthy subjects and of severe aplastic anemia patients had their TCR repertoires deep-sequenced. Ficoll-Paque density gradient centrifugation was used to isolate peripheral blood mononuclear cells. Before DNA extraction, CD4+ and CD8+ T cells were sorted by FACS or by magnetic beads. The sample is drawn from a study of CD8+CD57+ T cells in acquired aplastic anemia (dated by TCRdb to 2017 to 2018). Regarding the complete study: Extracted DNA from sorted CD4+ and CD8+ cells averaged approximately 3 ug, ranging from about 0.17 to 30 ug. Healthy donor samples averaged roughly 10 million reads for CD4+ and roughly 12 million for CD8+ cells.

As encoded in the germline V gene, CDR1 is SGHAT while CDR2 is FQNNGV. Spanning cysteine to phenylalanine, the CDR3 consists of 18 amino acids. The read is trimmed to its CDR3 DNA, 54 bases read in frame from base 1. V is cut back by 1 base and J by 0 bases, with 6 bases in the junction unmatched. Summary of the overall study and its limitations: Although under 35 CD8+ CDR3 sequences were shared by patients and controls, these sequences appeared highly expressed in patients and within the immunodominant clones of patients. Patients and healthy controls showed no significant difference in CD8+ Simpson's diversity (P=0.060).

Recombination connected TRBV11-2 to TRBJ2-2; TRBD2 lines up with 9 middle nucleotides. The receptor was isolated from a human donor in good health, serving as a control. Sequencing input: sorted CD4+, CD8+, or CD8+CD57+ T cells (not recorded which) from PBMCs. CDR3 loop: CASSLGASGTSNTGELFF. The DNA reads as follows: TGTGCCAGCAGCTTAGGGGCTAGCGGGACTTCGAACACCGGGGAGCTGTTTTTT.